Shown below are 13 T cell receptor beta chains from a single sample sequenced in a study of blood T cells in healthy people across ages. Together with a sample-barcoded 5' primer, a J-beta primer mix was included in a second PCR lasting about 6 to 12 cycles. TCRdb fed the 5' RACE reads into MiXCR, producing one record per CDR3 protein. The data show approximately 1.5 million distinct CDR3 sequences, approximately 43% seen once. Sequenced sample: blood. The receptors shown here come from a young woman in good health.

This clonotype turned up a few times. The CDR3: CASSQVSGGVRTDTQYF. CDR3 DNA sequence: TGCGCCAGCAGCCAAGTTAGCGGGGGAGTACGCACAGATACGCAGTATTTT. The rearrangement links TRBV4-1 to TRBJ2-3, with 9 bases that match TRBD2. The CDR3 has 17 amino acids. The J segment lost 1 base and the V segment lost 1 base, leaving 6 bases of the junction unmatched. The germline gives CDR1 MGHRA, CDR2 YSYEKL.

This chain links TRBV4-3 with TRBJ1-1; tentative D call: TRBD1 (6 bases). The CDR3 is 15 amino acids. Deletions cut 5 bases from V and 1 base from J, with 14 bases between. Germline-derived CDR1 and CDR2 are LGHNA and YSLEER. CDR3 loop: CASSWRLGANTEAFF. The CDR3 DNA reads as TGCGCCAGCAGCTGGCGACTGGGGGCGAACACTGAAGCTTTCTTT.

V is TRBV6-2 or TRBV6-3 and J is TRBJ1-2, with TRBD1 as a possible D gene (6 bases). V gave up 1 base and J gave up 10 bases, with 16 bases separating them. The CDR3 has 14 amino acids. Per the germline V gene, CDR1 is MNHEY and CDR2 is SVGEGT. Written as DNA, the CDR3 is TGTGCCAGCAGTTACTGGGGGCCCCAGGACCCCTACACCTTC. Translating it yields CASSYWGPQDPYTF.

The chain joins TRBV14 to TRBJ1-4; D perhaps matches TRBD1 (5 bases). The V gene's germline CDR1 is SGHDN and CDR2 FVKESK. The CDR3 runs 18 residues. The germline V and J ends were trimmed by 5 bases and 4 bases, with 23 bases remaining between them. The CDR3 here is CASSDLTEGSYYNEKLFF. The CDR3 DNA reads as TGTGCCAGCAGCGACCTGACAGAAGGGAGCTATTATAATGAAAAACTGTTTTTT.

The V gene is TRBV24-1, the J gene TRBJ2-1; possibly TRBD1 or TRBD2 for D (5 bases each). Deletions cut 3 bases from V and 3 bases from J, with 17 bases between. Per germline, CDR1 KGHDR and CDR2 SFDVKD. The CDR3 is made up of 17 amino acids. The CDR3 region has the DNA TGTGCCACCAGTGATGGGGGTTGGGGGAGAAGCTACAATGAGCAGTTCTTC. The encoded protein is CATSDGGWGRSYNEQFF.

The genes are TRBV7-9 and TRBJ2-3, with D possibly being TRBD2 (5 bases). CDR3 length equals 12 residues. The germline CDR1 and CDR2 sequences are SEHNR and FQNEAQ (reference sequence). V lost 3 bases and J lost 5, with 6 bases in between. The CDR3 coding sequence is TGTGCCAGCAGCTTTGAGGGAGATACGCAGTATTTT. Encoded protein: CASSFEGDTQYF.

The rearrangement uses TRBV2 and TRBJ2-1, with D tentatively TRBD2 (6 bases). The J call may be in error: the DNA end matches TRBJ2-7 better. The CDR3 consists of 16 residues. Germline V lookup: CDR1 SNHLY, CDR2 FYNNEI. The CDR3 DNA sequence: TGTGCCAGCAGCCCCCTGGCGGGAAAGTCCTACAATGAGCAGTACTTC. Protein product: CASSPLAGKSYNEQYF.

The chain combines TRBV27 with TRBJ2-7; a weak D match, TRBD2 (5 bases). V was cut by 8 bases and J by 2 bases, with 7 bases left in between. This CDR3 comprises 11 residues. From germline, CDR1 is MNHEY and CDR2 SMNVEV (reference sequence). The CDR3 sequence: CASGLAYEQYF. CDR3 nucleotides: TGTGCCAGCGGACTGGCCTACGAGCAGTACTTC.

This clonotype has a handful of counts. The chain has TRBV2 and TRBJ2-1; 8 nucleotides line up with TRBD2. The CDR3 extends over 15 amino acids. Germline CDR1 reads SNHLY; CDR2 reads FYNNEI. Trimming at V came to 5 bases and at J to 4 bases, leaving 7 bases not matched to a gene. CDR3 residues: CASSPGTRLYNEQFF. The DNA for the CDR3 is TGTGCCAGCAGTCCCGGGACTAGACTTTACAATGAGCAGTTCTTC.

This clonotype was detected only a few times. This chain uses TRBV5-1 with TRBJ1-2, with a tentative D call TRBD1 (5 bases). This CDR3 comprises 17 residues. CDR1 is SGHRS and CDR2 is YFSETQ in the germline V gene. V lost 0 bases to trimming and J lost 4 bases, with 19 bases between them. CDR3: CASSLGTGTILSYGYTF. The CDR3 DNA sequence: TGCGCCAGCAGCTTGGGTACCGGGACTATACTTTCCTATGGCTACACCTTC.

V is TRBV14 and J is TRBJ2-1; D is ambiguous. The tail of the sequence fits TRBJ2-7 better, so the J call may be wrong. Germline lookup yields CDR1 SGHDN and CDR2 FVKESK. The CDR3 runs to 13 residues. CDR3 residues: CASSQVRNNEQYF. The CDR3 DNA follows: TGTGCCAGCAGCCAAGTAAGGAACAATGAGCAGTACTTC.

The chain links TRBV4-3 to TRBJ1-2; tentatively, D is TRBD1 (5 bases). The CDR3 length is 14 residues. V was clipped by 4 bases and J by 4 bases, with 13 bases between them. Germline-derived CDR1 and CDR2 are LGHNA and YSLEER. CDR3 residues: CASSPSRGSYGYTF. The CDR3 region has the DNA TGCGCCAGCAGCCCTAGTAGGGGCAGCTATGGCTACACCTTC.

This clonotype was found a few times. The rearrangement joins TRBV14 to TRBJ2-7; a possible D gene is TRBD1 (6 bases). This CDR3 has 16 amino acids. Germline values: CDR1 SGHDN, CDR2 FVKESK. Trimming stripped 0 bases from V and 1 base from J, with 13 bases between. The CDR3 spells CASSQDSGTFSYEQYF. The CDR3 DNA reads TGTGCCAGCAGCCAAGATTCGGGGACATTTTCCTACGAGCAGTACTTC.